This TCR beta chain is drawn from a study of T-cell reconstitution after alpha-beta-depleted transplantation in children. Study-wide results and limits: From newly produced T cells came most of the T-cell counts and diversity one year after transplant. Several hundred expanded graft clones reportedly were the source of alpha-beta T cells about two months after transplant. Day-60 TCRbeta diversity that was high in some patients was derived from surviving recipient T cells and thymic progenitors.

The table lists this clonotype with a few counts. What it binds is not known. V was trimmed by 5 bases and J by 2 bases, leaving 11 bases between them. The germline V gene encodes CDR1 MDHEN and CDR2 SYDVKM. This CDR3 is built from 14 residues. Preparation of the TCRbeta library involved a method that used unique molecular identifiers. One entry per CDR3 protein results from TCRdb running MiXCR on the PCR reads. The data hold about 90,000 distinct CDR3 sequences, with 15% to 17% observed a single time. The chain employs TRBV28 and TRBJ2-3; D is tentatively TRBD1 or TRBD2 (5 bases each). This clonotype was sampled from a male patient aged 2 to 9 who had a stem cell transplant for acute lymphoblastic leukemia, so the T cells may come from the graft donor. Specimen: PBMCs, mostly from graft donor cells, collected 180 days after TCRalphabeta/CD19-depleted stem cell transplant. In nucleotides, the CDR3 is TGTGCCAGCAGTGCTGGGGACCTCACAGATACGCAGTATTTT. Its translation is CASSAGDLTDTQYF. Complete variable domain (other parts from reference TRBV28 and TRBJ2-3): DVKVTQSSRYLVKRTGEKVFLECVQDMDHENMFWYRQDPGLGLRLIYFSYDVKMKEKGDIPEGYSVSREKKERFSLILESASTNQTSMYLCASSAGDLTDTQYFGPGTRLTVL.